This T cell receptor (beta chain) stems from a study of blood T cell repertoires in COVID-19. The data were produced by immunoSEQ multiplex PCR, yet TCRdb's version contains in-frame clones alone and is incomplete. Seen here are 310,000 or so clones, over 75% observed once, and the top ten hold about 3.9%. This receptor was taken from a woman between 45 and 65 years old with active or convalescent COVID-19. Sequences were obtained from peripheral blood.

The CDR3 DNA reads as TGTGCCAGCAGTGAAGGTCTGCGGTCTAATAGCAATCAGCCCCAGCATTTT. Encoded protein: CASSEGLRSNSNQPQHF. V and J are TRBV6-1 and TRBJ1-5; D gene uncertain. The CDR3 extends over 17 amino acids. Germline V gives CDR1 MNHNS, CDR2 SASEGT. Deletions cut 1 base from V and 0 bases from J, with 13 bases between.